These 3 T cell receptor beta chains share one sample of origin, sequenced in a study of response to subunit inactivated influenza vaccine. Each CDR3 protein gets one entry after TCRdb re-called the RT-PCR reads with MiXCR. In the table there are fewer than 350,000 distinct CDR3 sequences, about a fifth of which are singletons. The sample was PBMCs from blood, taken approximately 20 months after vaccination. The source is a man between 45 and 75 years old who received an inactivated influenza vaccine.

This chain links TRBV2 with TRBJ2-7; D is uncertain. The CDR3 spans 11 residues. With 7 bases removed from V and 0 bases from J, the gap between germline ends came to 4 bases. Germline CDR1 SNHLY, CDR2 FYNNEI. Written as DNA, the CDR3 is TGTGCCAGCACCCCCTCCTACGAGCAGTACTTC. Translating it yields CASTPSYEQYF.

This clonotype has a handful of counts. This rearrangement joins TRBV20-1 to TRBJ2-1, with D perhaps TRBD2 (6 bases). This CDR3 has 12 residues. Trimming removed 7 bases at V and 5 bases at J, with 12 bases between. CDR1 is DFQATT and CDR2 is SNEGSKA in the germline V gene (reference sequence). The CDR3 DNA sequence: TGCAGTGAACCGGGGGAGGACAATGAGCAGTTCTTC. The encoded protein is CSEPGEDNEQFF.

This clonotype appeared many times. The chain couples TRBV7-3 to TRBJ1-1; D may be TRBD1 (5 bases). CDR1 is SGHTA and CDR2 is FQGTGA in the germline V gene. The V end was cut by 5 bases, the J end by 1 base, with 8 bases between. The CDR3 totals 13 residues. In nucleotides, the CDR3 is TGTGCCAGCAGCGCAAGGGGGAACACTGAAGCTTTCTTT. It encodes CASSARGNTEAFF.